The 26 T cell receptor beta chains in this list originate from one sample, sequenced in a study of blood T cells in healthy people across ages. A second PCR of about 7 to 11 cycles used a sample-barcoded 5' primer and a J-beta primer mix. TCRdb passed the 5' RACE reads through MiXCR, listing each CDR3 protein once. The profile shows fewer than 2,000,000 distinct CDR3 sequences, about two fifths of them singletons. The sample comprised blood. These receptors were collected from a human donor in good health.

This clonotype was seen a handful of times. The rearrangement uses TRBV4-1 and TRBJ1-1; 11 positions match TRBD1. The CDR3 totals 15 residues. V lost 4 bases and J lost 11; bases outside the gene matches: 12. Germline loops: CDR1 MGHRA, CDR2 YSYEKL. The CDR3 region is CASSPLGTGGIRAFF. DNA of the CDR3: TGCGCCAGCAGCCCCCTCGGGACAGGGGGGATCCGGGCTTTCTTT.

This clonotype was observed a few times. The CDR3 region has the DNA TGTGCCAGCACCAACTCAAGGACAGGGAAGGACGAGCAGTACTTC. It specifies CASTNSRTGKDEQYF. The chain links TRBV28 to TRBJ2-7; 8 bases are a match to TRBD1. V gave up 7 bases and J gave up 5 bases; unmatched junction bases: 13. Germline lookup yields CDR1 MDHEN and CDR2 SYDVKM. There are 15 residues in the CDR3.

This clonotype was observed a handful of times. The DNA of the CDR3 is TGTGCCAGCAGCTTATTGACGGGGCGATACCCCCAAGAGACCCAGTACTTC. Amino acid sequence: CASSLLTGRYPQETQYF. The rearrangement joins TRBV7-6 to TRBJ2-5, with D perhaps matching TRBD1 or TRBD2 (5 bases each). The V and J ends lost 2 bases and 1 base respectively, with 17 bases between them. The CDR3 extends over 17 amino acids. Germline values: CDR1 SGHVS, CDR2 FNYEAQ.

The CDR3 loop reads CASRQGVYYEQYF. In nucleotides, the CDR3 is TGTGCCAGCCGACAGGGAGTATACTACGAGCAGTACTTC. The chain couples TRBV27 to TRBJ2-7; 7 nucleotides align to TRBD1. The CDR3 extends over 13 amino acids. V lost 8 bases, J lost 3 bases, and 7 bases stayed unmatched. CDR1 and CDR2 (germline): MNHEY, SMNVEV (reference sequence).

CDR3 sequence: CSVGGPGGYEQYF. In DNA, the CDR3 is TGCAGCGTTGGAGGCCCCGGGGGGTACGAGCAGTACTTC. The V call is TRBV29-1, the J call TRBJ2-7; TRBD2 agrees at 7 bases. The CDR3 has 13 residues. V lost 4 bases and J lost 4; bases outside the gene matches: 7. Germline CDR1 is SQVTM and CDR2 is ANQGSEA.

In this sample, this clonotype turned up once. This chain uses TRBV3-1 with TRBJ2-7, with D possibly being TRBD1 (7 bases). CDR3 size: 14 residues. Germline V gene lookup returns CDR1 LGHDT and CDR2 YNNKEL (reference sequence). V shed 4 bases and J shed 5 bases, with 15 bases lying between them. The CDR3 DNA reads TGTGCCAGCAGCCCCCCGGGCAGGGGGGACGAGCAGTACTTC. It codes for CASSPPGRGDEQYF.

This clonotype came up once. V usage is TRBV11-3 and J usage is TRBJ2-1; tentatively, D is TRBD1 or TRBD2 (5 bases each). Germline CDR1 SGHNT, CDR2 YENEEA. The CDR3 loop spans 12 amino acids. The germline V and J ends were trimmed by 5 bases and 9 bases, with 11 bases remaining between them. The CDR3 nucleotides are TGTGCCAGCAGCGGGTCGGGGCTTGAGCAGTTCTTC. It yields the protein CASSGSGLEQFF.

This chain uses TRBV29-1 with TRBJ1-5, with 7 bases identical to TRBD1. The CDR3 contains 14 residues. Germline V gene data show CDR1 as SQVTM and CDR2 as ANQGSEA. V lost 7 bases and J lost 5; bases outside the gene matches: 11. The CDR3 DNA sequence: TGCAGCGATCAAGACAGGGACGGGGATCAGCCCCAGCATTTT. It codes for CSDQDRDGDQPQHF. Full variable domain (remainder filled in from reference TRBV29-1 and TRBJ1-5): SAVISQKPSRDICQRGTSLTIQCQVDSQVTMMFWYRQQPGQSLTLIATANQGSEATYESGFVIDKFPISRPNLTFSTLTVSNMSPEDSSIYLCSDQDRDGDQPQHFGDGTRLSIL.

The chain links TRBV12-3 or TRBV12-4 to TRBJ1-4; TRBD1 is a possible D gene (5 bases). The CDR3 loop spans 14 amino acids. V shed 6 bases and J shed 11 bases, with 19 bases lying between them. The CDR3 nucleotides read TGTGCCAGCAGCGACAGCAGAAGAATTTCGAAACTGTTTTTT. Protein sequence: CASSDSRRISKLFF.

J is TRBJ2-4 and V is TRBV5-1, with a possible D match to TRBD2 (5 bases). Gene TRBJ2-5 matches the end of the DNA better, so the J call may be wrong. The germline V gene encodes CDR1 SGHRS and CDR2 YFSETQ. The CDR3 totals 16 residues. The CDR3 region has the DNA TGCGCCAGCAGTCCGGTGGGGTCTAGCCTTGCGGAGACCCAGTACTTC. It is translated as CASSPVGSSLAETQYF.

This rearrangement joins TRBV28 to TRBJ2-1; D may be TRBD2 (5 bases). CDR3 length: 13 amino acids. With 5 bases removed from V and 11 bases from J, the gap between germline ends came to 16 bases. Germline V CDR1 and CDR2: MDHEN, SYDVKM. CDR3: CASSHRGYSKQFF. The CDR3 bases are TGTGCCAGCAGTCACCGAGGGTATAGTAAGCAGTTCTTC.

The chain joins TRBV7-2 to TRBJ2-1, with 8 bases that match TRBD2. Trimming at V came to 5 bases and at J to 10 bases, leaving 13 bases not matched to a gene. CDR3 size: 15 residues. From germline, CDR1 is SGHTA and CDR2 FQGNSA. Here the CDR3 DNA reads TGTGCCAGCAGCCCACCGGGGGGGACACGCACGGAGCAGTTCTTC. Protein: CASSPPGGTRTEQFF. Combining the CDR3 with reference TRBV7-2 and TRBJ2-1 gives the whole variable domain GAGVSQSPSNKVTEKGKDVELRCDPISGHTALYWYRQSLGQGLEFLIYFQGNSAPDKSGLPSDRFSAERTGGSVSTLTIQRTQQEDSAVYLCASSPPGGTRTEQFFGPGTRLTVL.

V and J are TRBV29-1 and TRBJ2-5, with no clear D. The CDR3 length is 12 residues. V lost 4 bases to trimming and J lost 2 bases, with 8 bases between them. The V gene's germline CDR1 is SQVTM and CDR2 ANQGSEA. The CDR3 DNA reads TGCAGCGTTGGGAGCGCTCAAGAGACCCAGTACTTC. As protein: CSVGSAQETQYF.

Remarks on this clonotype: One base away lies a much larger clone, so this may be a sequencing read error. The chain is built from TRBV12-3 or TRBV12-4 and TRBJ1-2; D may be TRBD1 (6 bases). This CDR3 contains 14 residues. This CDR3 reads CAGSPRAGGHGYTF. The CDR3 bases are TGTGCCGGCAGTCCGCGGGCTGGGGGGCATGGCTACACCTTC.

V usage is TRBV20-1 and J usage is TRBJ2-1; 7 nucleotides line up with TRBD2. Trimming at V came to 3 bases and at J to 3 bases, leaving 2 bases not matched to a gene. The CDR3 is 13 amino acids. Germline V gene sequence: CDR1 DFQATT, CDR2 SNEGSKA (reference sequence). The CDR3, as DNA: TGCAGTGCTAGCGGGGGGAACTACAATGAGCAGTTCTTC. It codes for CSASGGNYNEQFF.

The gene calls are TRBV6-2 or TRBV6-3 and TRBJ2-5, with TRBD1 as a possible D gene (6 bases). The J call may be incorrect, as the DNA end agrees better with TRBJ2-7. There are 13 residues in the CDR3. Germline V gene lookup returns CDR1 MNHEY and CDR2 SVGEGT. CDR3 sequence: CASSPPGHCEQYF. CDR3 nucleotides: TGTGCCAGCAGCCCCCCGGGACACTGCGAGCAGTACTTC.

This clonotype was detected only a few times. The chain uses TRBV28 and TRBJ2-1; maybe TRBD2 (5 bases). Trimming took 3 bases from V and 9 from J, leaving 12 bases between them. The CDR3 totals 13 residues. CDR1 is MDHEN, CDR2 SYDVKM, per germline. Here the CDR3 DNA reads TGTGCCAGCAGTTTGTCAGGACGGGGTGAGCAGTTCTTC. Translation: CASSLSGRGEQFF.

This clonotype was recorded a few times. The J gene is TRBJ2-3, the V gene TRBV7-2; 8 positions match TRBD2. The CDR3 contains 15 residues. Germline CDR1 SGHTA, CDR2 FQGNSA. V shed 5 bases and J 2 bases; nucleotides not matched to a gene: 6. CDR3 DNA sequence: TGTGCCAGCAGCGCCCAGCGGGGGCTCACAGATACGCAGTATTTT. Translation gives CASSAQRGLTDTQYF.

The CDR3 region is CASRPGTVGKGANVLTF. The CDR3, as DNA: TGTGCCAGCAGACCCGGGACAGTGGGAAAGGGGGCCAACGTCCTGACTTTC. This rearrangement joins TRBV12-3 or TRBV12-4 to TRBJ2-6; 7 nucleotides align to TRBD1. The CDR3 extends over 17 amino acids. V was pared by 6 bases and J by 4 bases, with 12 bases of the junction left unmatched.

This clonotype turned up a few times. The V gene is TRBV3-1, the J gene TRBJ1-2, with D unresolved. V lost 4 bases, J lost 8 bases, and 8 bases lay in between. The CDR3 has 11 amino acids. The germline V gene has CDR1 LGHDT and CDR2 YNNKEL (reference sequence). The CDR3 reads CASSRERGYTF. Written as DNA, the CDR3 is TGTGCCAGCAGCCGGGAGCGCGGCTACACCTTC.

The V call is TRBV12-3 or TRBV12-4, the J call TRBJ2-1; unclear D gene. The CDR3 covers 11 residues. V was pared by 0 bases and J by 12 bases, with 6 bases between. The CDR3 nucleotides read TGTGCCAGCAGTTTAGCTGGTGTGCAGTTCTTC. Translation: CASSLAGVQFF.

This clonotype was detected many times. The genes are TRBV4-3 and TRBJ2-5, with TRBD2 as a possible D gene (6 bases). Germline V gene sequence: CDR1 LGHNA, CDR2 YSLEER. V shed 0 bases and J shed 3 bases, with 11 bases lying between them. The CDR3 length is 15 residues. CDR3 residues: CASSQERGGEETQYF. In nucleotides, the CDR3 is TGCGCCAGCAGCCAAGAGAGGGGAGGAGAAGAGACCCAGTACTTC.

This clonotype has just a few counts. The V and J genes are TRBV6-5 and TRBJ2-7; 11 nucleotides align to TRBD1. The CDR3 consists of 15 residues. V trimming: 4 bases; J trimming: 4 bases; junction bases outside the gene matches: 6. CDR1 and CDR2 from the germline V gene are MNHEY and SVGAGI. The CDR3 nucleotides are TGTGCCAGCAGTTCCGGGACAGGGGGTTGGTACGAGCAGTACTTC. Translating it yields CASSSGTGGWYEQYF.

This clonotype has a handful of counts. This chain joins TRBV6-6 and TRBJ1-5; D remains ambiguous. CDR1 and CDR2 from the germline V gene are MNHNY and SVGAGI (reference sequence). Trimming stripped 1 base from V and 5 bases from J, with 6 bases between. The CDR3 has 13 residues. CDR3 sequence reads: CASSYFSDQPQHF. The CDR3, as DNA: TGTGCCAGCAGTTACTTCAGCGATCAGCCCCAGCATTTT.

This clonotype has more than one count but fewer than ten. The chain has TRBV5-6 and TRBJ2-1; weak D call: TRBD1 (6 bases). The V end was cut by 0 bases, the J end by 12 bases, with 10 bases between. Germline V CDR1 and CDR2: SGHDT, YYEEEE. The CDR3 runs to 12 residues. CDR3 in amino acids: CASSLGDNSQFF. Written as DNA, the CDR3 is TGTGCCAGCAGCTTGGGGGACAACTCGCAGTTCTTC.

The chain couples TRBV10-3 to TRBJ1-5; possible D gene TRBD1, 5 bases. The germline V gene encodes CDR1 ENHRY and CDR2 SYGVKD. V dropped 4 bases and J dropped 2 bases, with 9 bases sitting between them. This CDR3 contains 14 residues. The CDR3 loop reads CAISVGGGNQPQHF. The DNA for the CDR3 is TGTGCCATCAGTGTCGGGGGTGGCAATCAGCCCCAGCATTTT.